The 2 T cell receptor beta chains in this list originate from one sample, sequenced in a study of TIL therapy for anti-PD-1-resistant metastatic lung cancer. Time point indicated: pre-treatment sample, taken before nivolumab and TIL therapy. Sequencing used immunoSEQ v3. Sequencing used immunoSEQ multiplex PCR; TCRdb keeps in-frame clones, though not all of them. Of some 43,000 clones in the sample, less than 80% were seen once. The sequencing here drew on blood, taken at baseline. Source of these receptors: a man in his sixties or seventies with non-small cell lung cancer.

J is TRBJ1-2 and V is TRBV19, with TRBD1 identical over 7 bases. Germline values: CDR1 LNHDA, CDR2 SQIVND (reference sequence). This CDR3 is built from 16 residues. With V trimmed by 1 base and J by 4 bases, 9 bases remained unmatched. Here the CDR3 DNA reads TGTGCCAGTAGTATAGGACAGGGTATCGTCGGCTATGGCTACACCTTC. It yields the protein CASSIGQGIVGYGYTF.

The V gene is TRBV5-1, the J gene TRBJ2-1; D is unresolved. The V end was cut by 0 bases, the J end by 4 bases, with 5 bases between. The germline gives CDR1 SGHRS, CDR2 YFSETQ. The CDR3 is 13 amino acids. The CDR3 DNA follows: TGCGCCAGCAGCTTGGACCTGTACAATGAGCAGTTCTTC. Its translation is CASSLDLYNEQFF.